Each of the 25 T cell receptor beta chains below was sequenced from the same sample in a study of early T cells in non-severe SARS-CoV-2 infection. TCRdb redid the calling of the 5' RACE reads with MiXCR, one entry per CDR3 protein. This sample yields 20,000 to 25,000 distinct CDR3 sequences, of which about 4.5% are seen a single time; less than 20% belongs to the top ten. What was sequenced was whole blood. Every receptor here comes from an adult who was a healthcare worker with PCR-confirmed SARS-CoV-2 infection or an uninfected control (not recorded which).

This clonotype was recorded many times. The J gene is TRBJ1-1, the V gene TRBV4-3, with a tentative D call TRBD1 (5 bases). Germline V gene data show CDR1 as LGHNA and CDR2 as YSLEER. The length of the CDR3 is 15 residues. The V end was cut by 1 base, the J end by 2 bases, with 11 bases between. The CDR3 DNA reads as TGCGCCAGCAGCCAAGGGGTAAGGGGAAACACTGAAGCTTTCTTT. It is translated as CASSQGVRGNTEAFF.

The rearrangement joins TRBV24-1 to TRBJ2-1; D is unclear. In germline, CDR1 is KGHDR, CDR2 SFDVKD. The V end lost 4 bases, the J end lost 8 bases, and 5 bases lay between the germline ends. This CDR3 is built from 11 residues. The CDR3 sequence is CATSDRYEQFF. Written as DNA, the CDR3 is TGTGCCACCAGTGACAGGTATGAGCAGTTCTTC.

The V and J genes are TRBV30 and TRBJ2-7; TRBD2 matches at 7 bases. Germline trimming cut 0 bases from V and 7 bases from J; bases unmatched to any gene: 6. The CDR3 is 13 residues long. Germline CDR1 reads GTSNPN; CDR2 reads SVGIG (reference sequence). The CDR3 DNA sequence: TGTGCCTGGAGTGTAAGGCCCGGGGGGGAGCAGTACTTC. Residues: CAWSVRPGGEQYF.

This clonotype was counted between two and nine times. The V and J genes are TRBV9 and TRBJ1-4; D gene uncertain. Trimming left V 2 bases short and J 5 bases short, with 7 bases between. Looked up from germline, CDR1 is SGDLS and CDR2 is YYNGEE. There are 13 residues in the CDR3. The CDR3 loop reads CASSVGKNEKLFF. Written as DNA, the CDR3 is TGTGCCAGCAGCGTCGGGAAGAATGAAAAACTGTTTTTT. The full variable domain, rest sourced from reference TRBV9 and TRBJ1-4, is DSGVTQTPKHLITATGQRVTLRCSPRSGDLSVYWYQQSLDQGLQFLIQYYNGEERAKGNILERFSAQQFPDLHSELNLSSLELGDSALYFCASSVGKNEKLFFGSGTQLSVL.

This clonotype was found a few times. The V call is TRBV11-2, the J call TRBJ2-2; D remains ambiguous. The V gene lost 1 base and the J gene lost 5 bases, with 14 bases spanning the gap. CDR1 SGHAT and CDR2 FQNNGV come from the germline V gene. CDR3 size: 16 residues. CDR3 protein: CASSLGIGATTGELFF. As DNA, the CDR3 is TGTGCCAGCAGCTTAGGAATAGGCGCTACTACCGGGGAGCTGTTTTTT.

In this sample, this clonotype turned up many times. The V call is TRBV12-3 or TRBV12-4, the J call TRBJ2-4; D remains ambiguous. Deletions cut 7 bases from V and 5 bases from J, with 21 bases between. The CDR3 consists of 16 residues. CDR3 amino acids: CASTTATNTFENIQYF. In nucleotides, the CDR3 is TGTGCCAGCACGACCGCCACCAATACGTTTGAAAACATTCAGTACTTC.

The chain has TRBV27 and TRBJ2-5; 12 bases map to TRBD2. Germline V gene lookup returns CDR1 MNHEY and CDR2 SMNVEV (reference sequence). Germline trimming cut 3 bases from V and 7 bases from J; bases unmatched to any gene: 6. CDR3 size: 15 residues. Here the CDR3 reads CASSLSSGGVWTQYF. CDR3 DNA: TGTGCCAGCAGTTTGTCTAGCGGGGGGGTTTGGACCCAGTACTTC.

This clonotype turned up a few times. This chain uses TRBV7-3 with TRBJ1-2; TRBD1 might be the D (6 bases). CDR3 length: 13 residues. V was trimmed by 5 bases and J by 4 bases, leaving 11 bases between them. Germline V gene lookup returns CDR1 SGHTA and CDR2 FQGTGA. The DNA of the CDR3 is TGTGCCAGCAGCCCCAGGGGCGGCTATGGCTACACCTTC. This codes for CASSPRGGYGYTF.

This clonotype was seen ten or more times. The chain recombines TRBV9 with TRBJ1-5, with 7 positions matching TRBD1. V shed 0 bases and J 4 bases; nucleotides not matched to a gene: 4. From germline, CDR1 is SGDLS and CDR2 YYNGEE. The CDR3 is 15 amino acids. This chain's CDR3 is CASSVGPGGNQPQHF. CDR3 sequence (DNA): TGTGCCAGCAGCGTAGGGCCAGGGGGAAATCAGCCCCAGCATTTT.

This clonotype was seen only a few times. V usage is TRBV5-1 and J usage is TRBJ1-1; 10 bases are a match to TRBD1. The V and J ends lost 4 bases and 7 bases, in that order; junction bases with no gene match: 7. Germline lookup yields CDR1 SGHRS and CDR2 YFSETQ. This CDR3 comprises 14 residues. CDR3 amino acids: CASSADRGDLEAFF. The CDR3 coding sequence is TGCGCCAGCAGCGCGGACAGGGGGGACCTTGAAGCTTTCTTT.

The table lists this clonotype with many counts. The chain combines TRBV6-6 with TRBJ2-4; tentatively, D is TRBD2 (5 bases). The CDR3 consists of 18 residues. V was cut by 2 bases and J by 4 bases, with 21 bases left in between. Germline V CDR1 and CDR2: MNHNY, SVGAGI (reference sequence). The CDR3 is CASSYPLLSGGPKNIQYF. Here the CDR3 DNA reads TGTGCCAGCAGTTACCCACTACTGTCCGGCGGGCCTAAAAACATTCAGTACTTC.

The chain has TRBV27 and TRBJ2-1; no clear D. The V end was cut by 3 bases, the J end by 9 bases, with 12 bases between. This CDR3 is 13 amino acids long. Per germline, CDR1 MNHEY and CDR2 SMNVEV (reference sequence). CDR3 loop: CASSFIGITEQFF. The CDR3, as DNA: TGTGCCAGCAGTTTTATCGGAATAACTGAGCAGTTCTTC.

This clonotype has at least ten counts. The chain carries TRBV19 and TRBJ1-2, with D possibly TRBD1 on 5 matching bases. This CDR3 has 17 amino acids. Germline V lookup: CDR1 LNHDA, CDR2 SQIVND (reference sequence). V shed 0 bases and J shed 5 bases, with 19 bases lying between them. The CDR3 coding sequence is TGTGCCAGTAGTATAGATTCTTCCTTGGGACCGACATATGGCTACACCTTC. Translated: CASSIDSSLGPTYGYTF.

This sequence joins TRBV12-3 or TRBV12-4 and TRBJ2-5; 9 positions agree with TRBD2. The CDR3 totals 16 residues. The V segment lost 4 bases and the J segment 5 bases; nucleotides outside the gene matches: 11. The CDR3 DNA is TGTGCCAGCAGTTCGGGTAGCGGGGGTCGAATCGAGACCCAGTACTTC. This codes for CASSSGSGGRIETQYF.

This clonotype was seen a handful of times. The CDR3 nucleotides read TGTGCCATCAGTCCAGGGGGCGAAGGCTTGGGAACCCAGCATTTT. It translates to CAISPGGEGLGTQHF. The chain joins TRBV10-3 to TRBJ1-5; 8 bases map to TRBD1. Losses at the gene ends were 5 bases for V and 11 bases for J; bases not matched to a gene: 14. Germline CDR1 and CDR2: ENHRY and SYGVKD. This CDR3 is built from 15 residues.

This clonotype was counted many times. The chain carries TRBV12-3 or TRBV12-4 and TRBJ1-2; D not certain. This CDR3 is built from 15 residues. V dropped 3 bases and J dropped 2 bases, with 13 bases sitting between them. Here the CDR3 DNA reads TGTGCCAGCAGTTTCCCAAGACCGGGGAACTATGGCTACACCTTC. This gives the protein CASSFPRPGNYGYTF.

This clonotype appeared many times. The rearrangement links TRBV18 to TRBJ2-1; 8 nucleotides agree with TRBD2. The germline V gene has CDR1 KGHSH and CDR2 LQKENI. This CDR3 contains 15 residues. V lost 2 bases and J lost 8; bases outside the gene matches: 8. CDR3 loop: CASSPDRGGRDEQFF. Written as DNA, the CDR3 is TGTGCCAGCTCACCAGATCGGGGGGGTAGAGATGAGCAGTTCTTC.

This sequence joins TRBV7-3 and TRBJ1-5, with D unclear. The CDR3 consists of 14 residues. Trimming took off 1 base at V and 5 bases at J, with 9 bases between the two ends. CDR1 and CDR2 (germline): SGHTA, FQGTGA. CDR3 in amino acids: CASSLRPPDQPQHF. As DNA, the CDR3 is TGTGCCAGCAGCTTAAGACCGCCTGATCAGCCCCAGCATTTT.

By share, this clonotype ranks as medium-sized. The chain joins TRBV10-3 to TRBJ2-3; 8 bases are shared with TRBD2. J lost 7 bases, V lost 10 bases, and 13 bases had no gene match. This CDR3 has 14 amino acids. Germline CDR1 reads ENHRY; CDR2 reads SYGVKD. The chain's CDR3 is CATVLRGAQNTQYF. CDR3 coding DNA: TGTGCCACCGTGTTGCGGGGGGCGCAAAATACGCAGTATTTT.

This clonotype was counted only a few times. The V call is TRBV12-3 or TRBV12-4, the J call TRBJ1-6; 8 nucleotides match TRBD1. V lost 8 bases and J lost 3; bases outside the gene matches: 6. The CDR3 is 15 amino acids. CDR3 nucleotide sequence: TGTGCCAGCGCTAGAGGACAGGGCTATAATTCACCCCTCCACTTT. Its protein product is CASARGQGYNSPLHF.

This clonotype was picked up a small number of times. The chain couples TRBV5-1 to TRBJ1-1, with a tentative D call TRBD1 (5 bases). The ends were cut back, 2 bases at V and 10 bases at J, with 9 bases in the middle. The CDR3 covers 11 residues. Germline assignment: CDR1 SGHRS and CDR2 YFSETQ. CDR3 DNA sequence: TGCGCCAGCAGCTTAGGGGAGGGAGCTTTCTTT. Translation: CASSLGEGAFF.

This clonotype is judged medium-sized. The CDR3 spells CASSLGVGGTSTDTQYF. CDR3 coding DNA: TGTGCCAGCAGCTTAGGGGTTGGGGGGACTAGCACAGATACGCAGTATTTT. The V and J genes are TRBV11-2 and TRBJ2-3; D is possibly TRBD2 (6 bases). Trimming took 1 base from V and 0 from J, leaving 14 bases between them. The CDR3 is 17 residues long. Germline V gene data show CDR1 as SGHAT and CDR2 as FQNNGV.

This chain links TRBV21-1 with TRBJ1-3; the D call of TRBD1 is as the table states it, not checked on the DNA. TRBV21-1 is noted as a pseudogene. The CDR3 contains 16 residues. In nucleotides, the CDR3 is TGTGCCAGCAGCAAAGACGGCAGGAGGCGAGGAAACACCATATATTTT. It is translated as CASSKDGRRRGNTIYF.

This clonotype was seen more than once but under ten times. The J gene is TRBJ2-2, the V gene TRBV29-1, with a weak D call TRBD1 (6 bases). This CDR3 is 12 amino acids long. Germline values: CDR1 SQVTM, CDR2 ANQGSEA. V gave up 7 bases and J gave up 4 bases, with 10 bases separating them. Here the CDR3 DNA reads TGCAGCGGGGGACACCGCACCGGGGAGCTGTTTTTT. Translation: CSGGHRTGELFF.

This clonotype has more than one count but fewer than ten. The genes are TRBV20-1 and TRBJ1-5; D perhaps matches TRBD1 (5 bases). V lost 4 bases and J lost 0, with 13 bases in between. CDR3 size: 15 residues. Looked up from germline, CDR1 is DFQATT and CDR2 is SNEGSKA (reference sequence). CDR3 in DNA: TGCAGTGCTACCAGGTCAGGGTATAGCAATCAGCCCCAGCATTTT. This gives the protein CSATRSGYSNQPQHF.